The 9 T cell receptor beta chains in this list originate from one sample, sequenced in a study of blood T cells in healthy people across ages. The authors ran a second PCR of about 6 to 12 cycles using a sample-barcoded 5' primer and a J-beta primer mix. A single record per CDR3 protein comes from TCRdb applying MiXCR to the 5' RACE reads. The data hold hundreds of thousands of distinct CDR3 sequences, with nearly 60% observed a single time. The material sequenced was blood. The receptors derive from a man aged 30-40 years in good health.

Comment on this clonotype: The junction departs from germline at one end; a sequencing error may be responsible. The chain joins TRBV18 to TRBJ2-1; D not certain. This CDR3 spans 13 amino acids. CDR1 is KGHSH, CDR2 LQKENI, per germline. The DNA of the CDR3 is TGTGCCAGCCCACCACTCTATGGGAATGAGCAGTTCTTC. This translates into CASPPLYGNEQFF.

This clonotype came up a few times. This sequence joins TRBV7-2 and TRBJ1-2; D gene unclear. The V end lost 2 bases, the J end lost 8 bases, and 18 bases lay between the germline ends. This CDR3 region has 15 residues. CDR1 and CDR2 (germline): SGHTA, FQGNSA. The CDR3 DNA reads TGTGCCAGCAGCTTAACCGACGGAAGTTTGCGGGGCTACACCTTC. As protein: CASSLTDGSLRGYTF.

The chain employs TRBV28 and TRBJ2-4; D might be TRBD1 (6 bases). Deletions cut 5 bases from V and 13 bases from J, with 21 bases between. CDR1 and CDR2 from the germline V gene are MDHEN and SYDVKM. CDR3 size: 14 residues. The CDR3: CASSSQGILGEQYF. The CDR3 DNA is TGTGCCAGCAGTAGCCAGGGGATCCTGGGGGAGCAGTACTTC.

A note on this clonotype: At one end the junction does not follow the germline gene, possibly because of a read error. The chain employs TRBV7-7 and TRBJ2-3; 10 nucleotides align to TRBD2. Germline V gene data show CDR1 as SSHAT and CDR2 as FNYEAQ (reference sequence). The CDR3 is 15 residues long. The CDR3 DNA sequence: TGTGCTAGCAGTGCCCTAGCGGGAGTGACAGATACGCAGTATTTT. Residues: CASSALAGVTDTQYF.

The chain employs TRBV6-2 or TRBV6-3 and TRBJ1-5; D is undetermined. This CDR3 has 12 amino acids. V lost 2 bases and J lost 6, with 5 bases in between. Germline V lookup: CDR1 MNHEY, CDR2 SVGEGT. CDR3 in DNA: TGTGCCAGCAGTTACGTCGGTCAGCCCCAGCATTTT. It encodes CASSYVGQPQHF.

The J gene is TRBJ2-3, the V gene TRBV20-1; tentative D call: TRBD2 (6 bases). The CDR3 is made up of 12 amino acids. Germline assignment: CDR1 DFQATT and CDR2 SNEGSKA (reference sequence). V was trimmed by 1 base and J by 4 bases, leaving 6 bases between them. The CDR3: CSARAGADTQYF. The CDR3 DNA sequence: TGCAGTGCTAGAGCGGGAGCAGATACGCAGTATTTT.

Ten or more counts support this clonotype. Here the CDR3 DNA reads TGTGCCAGCAGCCCCGACAACTATGGCTACACCTTC. This codes for CASSPDNYGYTF. The chain uses TRBV7-2 and TRBJ1-2; D remains ambiguous. The CDR3 totals 12 residues. Germline CDR1 SGHTA, CDR2 FQGNSA. The V and J ends lost 5 bases and 2 bases respectively, with 6 bases between them.

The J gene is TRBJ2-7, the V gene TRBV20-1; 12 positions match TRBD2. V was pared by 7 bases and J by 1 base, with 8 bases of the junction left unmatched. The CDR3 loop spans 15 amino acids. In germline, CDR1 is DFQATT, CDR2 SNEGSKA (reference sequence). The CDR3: CSGTSGARVSYEQYF. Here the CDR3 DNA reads TGCAGTGGGACTAGCGGGGCGAGGGTTTCCTACGAGCAGTACTTC.

CDR3 in amino acids: CASSFDGVNYGYTF. CDR3 in DNA: TGTGCCAGCAGCTTTGATGGGGTTAACTATGGCTACACCTTC. This rearrangement joins TRBV7-2 to TRBJ1-2; no clear D gene. Germline V gene data show CDR1 as SGHTA and CDR2 as FQGNSA. Trimming left V 3 bases short and J 1 base short, with 9 bases between. The CDR3 sequence is 14 residues long.